Following are 4 T cell receptor beta chains from one sample sequenced in a study of regulatory T cells in long-lasting Graves disease. Relying on iRepertoire HTBI primers and Arm-PCR of CDR3 regions, the team built TCR beta libraries. TCRdb itself ran the multiplex PCR reads through MiXCR, one entry per CDR3 protein. The sample lists about 530,000 distinct CDR3 sequences, 15% to 20% occurring once. Time point reported: newly diagnosed GD, antithyroid drugs for less than 3 months. Extracted RNA from PBMCs served as the source of the TCR library. The sample also formed part of further work on T cells in Graves' hyperthyroidism and ophthalmopathy.

The input for sequencing was peripheral blood mononuclear cells (PBMCs), taken at new diagnosis, from a patient treated with antithyroid drugs. These receptors all come from a woman aged 35-65 years with Graves disease.

Note on this clonotype: This may be a read error, as it is one base from a much larger clone. The gene calls are TRBV12-3 or TRBV12-4 and TRBJ2-1; maybe TRBD2 (6 bases). The CDR3 has 13 amino acids. The CDR3 spells CTSSRGRRNEQFF. Here the CDR3 DNA reads TGTACCAGCAGTCGGGGGAGGCGGAATGAGCAGTTCTTC.

This clonotype was recorded many times. The chain employs TRBV12-3 or TRBV12-4 and TRBJ2-7, with D unclear. V lost 7 bases and J lost 0, with 16 bases in between. The CDR3 is 15 amino acids. This chain's CDR3 is CASTSTDGSSYEQYF. The CDR3 DNA follows: TGTGCCAGCACTTCAACGGACGGCAGCTCCTACGAGCAGTACTTC.

This clonotype was seen at least ten times. V gene TRBV15 combines with J gene TRBJ1-6; 10 bases line up with TRBD1. The CDR3 covers 15 residues. Unmatched junction bases numbered 9, after V lost 3 bases and J lost 13 bases. CDR1 is LNHNV and CDR2 is YYDKDF in the germline V gene (reference sequence). The CDR3 region is CATSRDTGTGAPLHF. CDR3 DNA sequence: TGTGCCACCAGCAGGGATACCGGGACAGGGGCCCCCCTCCACTTT.

Here the CDR3 DNA reads TGCGCCAGCAGCTTGGGCCCCACCGGCGGTGAGCAGTTCTTC. Translating gives CASSLGPTGGEQFF. The chain uses TRBV5-1 and TRBJ2-5; no clear D. TRBJ2-1 explains the end of the DNA better; the J call may be wrong. Per germline, CDR1 SGHRS and CDR2 YFSETQ. The CDR3 is 14 residues long.